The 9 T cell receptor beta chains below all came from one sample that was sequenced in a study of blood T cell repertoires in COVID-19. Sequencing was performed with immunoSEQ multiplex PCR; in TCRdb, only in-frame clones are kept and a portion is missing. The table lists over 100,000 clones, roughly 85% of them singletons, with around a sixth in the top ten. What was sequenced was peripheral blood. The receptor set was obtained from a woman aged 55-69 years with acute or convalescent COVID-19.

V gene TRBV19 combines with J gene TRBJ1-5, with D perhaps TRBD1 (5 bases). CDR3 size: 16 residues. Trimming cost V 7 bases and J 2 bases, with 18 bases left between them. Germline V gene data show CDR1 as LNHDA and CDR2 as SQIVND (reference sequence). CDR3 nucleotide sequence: TGTGCCAGTACCCCCAGGGTGGGTTCTGGCAATCAGCCCCAGCATTTT. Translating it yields CASTPRVGSGNQPQHF.

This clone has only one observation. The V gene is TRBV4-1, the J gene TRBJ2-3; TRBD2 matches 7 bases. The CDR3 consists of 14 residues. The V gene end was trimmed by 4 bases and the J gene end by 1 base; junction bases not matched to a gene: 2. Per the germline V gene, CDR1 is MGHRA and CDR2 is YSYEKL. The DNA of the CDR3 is TGCGCCAGCAGCCGCGCGGGGGGCACAGATACGCAGTATTTT. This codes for CASSRAGGTDTQYF.

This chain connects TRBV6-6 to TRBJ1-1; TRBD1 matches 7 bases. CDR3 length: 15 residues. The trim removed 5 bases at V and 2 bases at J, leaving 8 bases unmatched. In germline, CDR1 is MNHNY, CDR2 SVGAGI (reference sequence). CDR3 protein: CASSPQTGKNTEAFF. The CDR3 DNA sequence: TGTGCCAGCAGTCCACAGACAGGGAAAAACACTGAAGCTTTCTTT.

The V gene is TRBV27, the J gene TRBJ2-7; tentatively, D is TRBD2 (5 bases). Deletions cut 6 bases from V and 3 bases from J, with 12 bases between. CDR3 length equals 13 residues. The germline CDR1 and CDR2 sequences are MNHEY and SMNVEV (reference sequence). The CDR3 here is CASSTLGVYEQYF. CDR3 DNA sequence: TGTGCCAGCAGCACCCTCGGGGTCTACGAGCAGTACTTC.

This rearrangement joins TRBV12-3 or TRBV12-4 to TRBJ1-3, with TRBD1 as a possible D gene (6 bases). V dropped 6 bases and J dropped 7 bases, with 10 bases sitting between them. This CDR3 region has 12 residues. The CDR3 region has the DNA TGTGCCAGCAGAACCCAGGGGAACACCATATATTTT. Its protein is CASRTQGNTIYF.

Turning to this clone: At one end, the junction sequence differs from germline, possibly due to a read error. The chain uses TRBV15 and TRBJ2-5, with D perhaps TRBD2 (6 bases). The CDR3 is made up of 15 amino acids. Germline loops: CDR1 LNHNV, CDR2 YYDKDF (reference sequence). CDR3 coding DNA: TGTGCCACCCGCAGAGTCCCGGGACTGGAAGAGACCCAGTACTTC. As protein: CATRRVPGLEETQYF. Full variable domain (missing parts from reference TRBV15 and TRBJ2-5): DAMVIQNPRYQVTQFGKPVTLSCSQTLNHNVMYWYQQKSSQAPKLLFHYYDKDFNNEADTPDNFQSRRPNTSFCFLDIRSPGLGDTAMYLCATRRVPGLEETQYFGPGTRLLVL.

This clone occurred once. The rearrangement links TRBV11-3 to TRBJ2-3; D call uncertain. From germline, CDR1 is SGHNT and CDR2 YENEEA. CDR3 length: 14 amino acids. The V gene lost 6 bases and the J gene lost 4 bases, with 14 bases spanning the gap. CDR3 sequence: CASSQSSRADTQYF. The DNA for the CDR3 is TGTGCCAGCAGTCAATCAAGCCGGGCAGATACGCAGTATTTT.

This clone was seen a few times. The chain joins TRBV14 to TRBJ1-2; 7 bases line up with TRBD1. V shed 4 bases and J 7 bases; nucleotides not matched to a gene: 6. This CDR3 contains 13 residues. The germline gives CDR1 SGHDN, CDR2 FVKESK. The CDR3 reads CASSRGTEIGYTF. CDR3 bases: TGTGCCAGCAGCCGCGGGACAGAGATTGGCTACACCTTC.

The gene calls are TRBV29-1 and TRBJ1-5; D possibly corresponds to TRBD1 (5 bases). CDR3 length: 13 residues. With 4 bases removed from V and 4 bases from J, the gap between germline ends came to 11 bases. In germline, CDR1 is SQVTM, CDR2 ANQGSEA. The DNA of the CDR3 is TGCAGCGTTGCAGGGCCAGATAATCAGCCCCAGCATTTT. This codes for CSVAGPDNQPQHF.